This entry describes one T cell receptor beta chain. The antigen remains unidentified. This sample was taken from a study of CD8 T cells in ankylosing spondylitis. Findings and caveats of the study: Clones linked to disease were reported to show significant enrichment in matched ankylosing spondylitis synovial fluid.

CDR3 length equals 16 residues. J lost 2 bases, V lost 6 bases, and 10 bases had no gene match. TCRdb re-called the 5' RACE reads with MiXCR, one entry per CDR3 protein. The table shows a few hundred thousand distinct CDR3 sequences, with approximately 20% occurring only once. The sample was blood, either unsorted or a sorted T cell fraction (not recorded which). The J gene is TRBJ2-3, the V gene TRBV12-3 or TRBV12-4; TRBD2 aligns across 8 bases. The TCR originated in a male donor with ankylosing spondylitis or in good health (not recorded which). The CDR3 loop is CASSPWVAGTTDTQYF. CDR3 sequence (DNA): TGTGCCAGCAGCCCTTGGGTAGCGGGAACCACAGATACGCAGTATTTT.